One sample yielded the 23 T cell receptor beta chains listed below, sequenced in a study of blood T cell repertoires in COVID-19. Produced via immunoSEQ multiplex PCR; TCRdb's table is partial and in-frame only. The sample records more than 200,000 clones, 88% being singletons. The sample consisted of peripheral blood. The origin of the receptors is a man aged 70 or older with acute or convalescent COVID-19.

The chain recombines TRBV18 with TRBJ2-1; D may be TRBD1 (5 bases). The germline V and J ends were trimmed by 2 bases and 0 bases, with 11 bases remaining between them. Per the germline V gene, CDR1 is KGHSH and CDR2 is LQKENI. CDR3 size: 16 residues. CDR3 coding DNA: TGTGCCAGCTCACCAAACAGGCTAAGCTCCTACAATGAGCAGTTCTTC. Encoded protein: CASSPNRLSSYNEQFF.

The rearrangement joins TRBV5-1 to TRBJ2-6; 9 bases align to TRBD1. CDR1 is SGHRS and CDR2 is YFSETQ in the germline V gene. Unmatched junction bases numbered 11, after V lost 5 bases and J lost 2 bases. The CDR3 runs 18 residues. The CDR3 bases are TGCGCCAGCAGTACAATGGGACAGGGCCAAGCTGGGGCCAACGTCCTGACTTTC. Amino acids: CASSTMGQGQAGANVLTF.

The V call is TRBV6-5, the J call TRBJ2-7, with 9 positions matching TRBD1. With 6 bases clipped from V and 4 bases from J, the junction kept 10 bases outside the gene matches. The germline V gene has CDR1 MNHEY and CDR2 SVGAGI. This CDR3 has 15 residues. The CDR3 sequence: CASRKPGQGRYEQYF. The DNA for the CDR3 is TGTGCCAGCAGAAAACCGGGACAGGGCCGTTACGAGCAGTACTTC.

The chain carries TRBV18 and TRBJ2-3; a possible D gene is TRBD1 (6 bases). The CDR3 runs 15 residues. The V end lost 2 bases, the J end lost 3 bases, and 12 bases lay between the germline ends. Germline CDR1 is KGHSH and CDR2 is LQKENI. CDR3 in DNA: TGTGCCAGCTCACCAGAAGGACAGCCTACAGATACGCAGTATTTT. It specifies CASSPEGQPTDTQYF.

This chain joins TRBV4-3 and TRBJ2-2, with 7 bases identical to TRBD2. The trim removed 1 base at V and 4 bases at J, leaving 9 bases unmatched. Germline loops: CDR1 LGHNA, CDR2 YSLEER. The length of the CDR3 is 17 residues. CDR3 in amino acids: CASSQADPGRGTGELFF. In DNA form, the CDR3 reads TGCGCCAGCAGCCAAGCAGACCCAGGGAGGGGCACCGGGGAGCTGTTTTTT.

This sequence joins TRBV7-9 and TRBJ2-3, with D possibly TRBD1 on 7 matching bases. The CDR3 spans 16 residues. The V gene lost 4 bases and the J gene lost 6 bases, with 20 bases spanning the gap. Germline V gene sequence: CDR1 SEHNR, CDR2 FQNEAQ (reference sequence). For the CDR3, the DNA is TGTGCCAGCAGCTCCGGGGGACAGCCTGGCGTCGATACGCAGTATTTT. Translated: CASSSGGQPGVDTQYF.

V is TRBV15 and J is TRBJ2-7; 7 bases align to TRBD1. J gave up 3 bases and V 3 bases, and 8 bases lay outside the gene matches. CDR1 is LNHNV, CDR2 YYDKDF, per germline (reference sequence). The CDR3 has 15 residues. The CDR3 DNA follows: TGTGCCACCAGCAGCGGAACAGGGGCCTACTACGAGCAGTACTTC. Protein product: CATSSGTGAYYEQYF.

The chain carries TRBV7-9 and TRBJ2-1; unclear D gene. V was cut by 4 bases and J by 1 base, with 11 bases left in between. From germline, CDR1 is SEHNR and CDR2 FQNEAQ (reference sequence). The CDR3 totals 15 residues. CDR3 in amino acids: CASSSWLGSYNEQFF. The CDR3 DNA sequence: TGTGCCAGCAGCTCATGGCTAGGTTCCTACAATGAGCAGTTCTTC.

This clone occurred once. The chain couples TRBV2 to TRBJ1-3; D is unresolved. Germline CDR1 and CDR2: SNHLY and FYNNEI. This CDR3 is 14 amino acids long. Trimming cost V 8 bases and J 0 bases, with 11 bases left between them. CDR3 bases: TGTGCCAGCGAGGCCAGTAGCTCTGGAAACACCATATATTTT. Encoded protein: CASEASSSGNTIYF.

The sample holds a few counts of this clone. The chain joins TRBV7-2 to TRBJ1-5; D is perhaps TRBD1 (5 bases). Trimming took 8 bases from V and 0 from J, leaving 8 bases between them. The CDR3 is 13 amino acids. The germline V gene has CDR1 SGHTA and CDR2 FQGNSA. The CDR3 DNA is TGTGCCAGCCGCGACAGTAGCAATCAGCCCCAGCATTTT. This translates into CASRDSSNQPQHF.

This chain links TRBV24-1 with TRBJ2-5; D not certain. Germline lookup yields CDR1 KGHDR and CDR2 SFDVKD. The CDR3 length is 15 residues. The V and J ends lost 1 base and 0 bases respectively, with 8 bases between them. The CDR3 protein is CATSDLGDNQETQYF. The DNA for the CDR3 is TGTGCCACCAGTGATTTAGGAGATAACCAAGAGACCCAGTACTTC.

CDR3 residues: CASSPRLAGTYEQYF. CDR3 DNA sequence: TGTGCCAGCAGCCCTAGACTAGCGGGGACCTACGAGCAGTACTTC. The rearrangement links TRBV11-2 to TRBJ2-7, with 11 bases identical to TRBD2. V shed 5 bases and J 2 bases; nucleotides not matched to a gene: 5. The CDR3 is made up of 15 amino acids. Per the germline V gene, CDR1 is SGHAT and CDR2 is FQNNGV.

This clone turned up a few times. The V and J genes are TRBV5-6 and TRBJ2-1; possibly TRBD1 for D (5 bases). Trimming took off 2 bases at V and 7 bases at J, with 13 bases between the two ends. The CDR3 length is 14 residues. In germline, CDR1 is SGHDT, CDR2 YYEEEE. CDR3 sequence reads: CASSFRQGWNEQFF. CDR3 bases: TGTGCCAGCAGCTTTCGGCAGGGTTGGAATGAGCAGTTCTTC.

The V call is TRBV5-4, the J call TRBJ2-2; 8 nucleotides line up with TRBD2. The V gene end was trimmed by 4 bases and the J gene end by 5 bases; junction bases not matched to a gene: 4. The CDR3 runs to 14 residues. Germline V gene data show CDR1 as SGHNT and CDR2 as YYREEE (reference sequence). The CDR3 DNA is TGTGCCAGCAGCCGGGAGGGCCGAACCGGGGAGCTGTTTTTT. Residues: CASSREGRTGELFF.

The chain couples TRBV20-1 to TRBJ1-1; D unresolved. The CDR3 has 11 residues. Germline values: CDR1 DFQATT, CDR2 SNEGSKA (reference sequence). The CDR3: CTWAMNTEAFF. CDR3 DNA sequence: TGCACCTGGGCCATGAACACTGAAGCTTTCTTT.

V is TRBV6-5 and J is TRBJ1-1, with D hard to call. Germline-derived CDR1 and CDR2 are MNHEY and SVGAGI. The CDR3 is 15 residues long. Trimming cost V 3 bases and J 1 base, with 12 bases left between them. CDR3 bases: TGTGCCAGCAGTTATACTCGAGCAGGGAACACTGAAGCTTTCTTT. Protein product: CASSYTRAGNTEAFF.

The chain joins TRBV5-1 to TRBJ2-3; 8 bases are a match to TRBD2. Germline trimming cut 4 bases from V and 1 base from J; bases unmatched to any gene: 11. Looked up from germline, CDR1 is SGHRS and CDR2 is YFSETQ. CDR3 size: 17 residues. CDR3 protein: CASSPPVAGGGTDTQYF. In nucleotides, the CDR3 is TGCGCCAGCAGCCCTCCAGTGGCGGGAGGAGGCACAGATACGCAGTATTTT.

This clone was counted a few times. The J gene is TRBJ1-5, the V gene TRBV5-1; the D gene is possibly TRBD1 (5 bases). The CDR3 loop spans 15 amino acids. V was clipped by 4 bases and J by 7 bases, with 18 bases between them. Germline V gene sequence: CDR1 SGHRS, CDR2 YFSETQ. The CDR3 sequence: CASSPGPGGDQPQHF. As DNA, the CDR3 is TGCGCCAGCAGCCCCGGACCGGGGGGTGACCAGCCCCAGCATTTT.

The chain joins TRBV18 to TRBJ2-1; 9 nucleotides match TRBD2. Per the germline V gene, CDR1 is KGHSH and CDR2 is LQKENI. The CDR3 has 16 amino acids. The J segment lost 6 bases and the V segment lost 7 bases, leaving 13 bases of the junction unmatched. The CDR3 nucleotides read TGTGCCAGCTACTCAGAAAGTCTAGCGGGGACCAATGAGCAGTTCTTC. It is translated as CASYSESLAGTNEQFF.

Remarks on this clone: The sample holds other DNA sequences that translate to the same CDR3. The V call is TRBV2, the J call TRBJ2-1; 11 positions agree with TRBD2. V shed 4 bases and J 4 bases; nucleotides not matched to a gene: 3. The CDR3 is made up of 15 amino acids. In germline, CDR1 is SNHLY, CDR2 FYNNEI. The CDR3 loop is CASSGLAGGYNEQFF. The CDR3, as DNA: TGTGCCAGCAGTGGTTTAGCGGGAGGGTACAATGAGCAGTTCTTC.

The chain has TRBV2 and TRBJ1-2; D is unclear. Trimming pared 3 bases from V and 7 bases from J, leaving 15 bases between. Germline lookup yields CDR1 SNHLY and CDR2 FYNNEI. The CDR3 sequence is 14 residues long. CDR3 protein: CASSEEGVGPGYTF. The CDR3 DNA follows: TGTGCCAGCAGTGAGGAGGGCGTCGGGCCTGGCTACACCTTC.

This sequence joins TRBV28 and TRBJ1-5; D perhaps matches TRBD1 (6 bases). This CDR3 contains 13 residues. V was pared by 5 bases and J by 4 bases, with 9 bases between. Germline CDR1 and CDR2: MDHEN and SYDVKM. In DNA form, the CDR3 reads TGTGCCAGCAGTCCAGGGGAAAATCAGCCCCAGCATTTT. It is translated as CASSPGENQPQHF.

This clone was recorded a few times. The chain couples TRBV28 to TRBJ2-6, with no clear D. Trimming pared 5 bases from V and 3 bases from J, leaving 20 bases between. The V gene's germline CDR1 is MDHEN and CDR2 SYDVKM. This CDR3 is 18 amino acids long. This chain's CDR3 is CASSPRLSEGGGANVLTF. The CDR3 region has the DNA TGTGCCAGCAGTCCCCGTTTAAGTGAAGGCGGTGGGGCCAACGTCCTGACTTTC.